The present entry profiles one TCR beta chain with its context. Its antigen is currently not known. Base qualities are not at hand, and no much larger clone is one base apart. This specimen belongs to a study of control samples from healthy donors and cancer patients (dated by TCRdb to the early 2020s). The library relied on the immunoSEQ multiplex PCR assay. In its TCRdb copy, this immuneACCESS table keeps in-frame sequences only and misses some clones. Where compared with another copy, unresolved V genes explain less than half of these, and the others have no known cause. This sample has around 63,000 clones in its table, and around 87% of those were observed once. Over 2% of the sample is in the top ten clones. Material: PBMCs. The TCR was taken from a woman aged 45 to 65 with head and neck cancer.

The CDR3 corresponds to CASSQAGWGSYEQYF. DNA sequence: TGTGCCAGCAGCCAAGCAGGATGGGGTTCCTACGAGCAGTACTTC. This receptor chain uses TRBV4-2 and TRBJ2-7, with no D gene named confidently. The CDR3 runs 15 residues from the cysteine to the phenylalanine. Solely the CDR3 DNA is kept, with 45 bases framed from the first base. The germline V gene sets CDR1 to LGHNA and CDR2 to YNFKEQ. V lost 1 base and J lost 1 base; the stretch between them is 11 bases long.